The sequence of this T cell receptor beta chain was determined in a study of naive and memory T cell subsets. The CDR3 spans 13 residues. V lost 5 bases to trimming and J lost 5 bases, with 10 bases between them. The germline CDR1 and CDR2 sequences are KGHDR and SFDVKD. An equimolar mix of two oligonucleotides served as the beta constant-region primer for TRBC1 and TRBC2. One entry per CDR3 protein results from TCRdb running MiXCR on the UMI-ligation and nested PCR reads. The table shows 77,000 or so distinct CDR3 sequences, with around 12% occurring only once. This clonotype was picked up many times.

The sequenced material came from central memory CD4+ T cells from blood. The receptor was isolated from a human donor in good health. The rearrangement uses TRBV24-1 and TRBJ2-3; D not resolved. CDR3 nucleotides: TGTGCCACCAGTGGATCGGGTCTAGATACGCAGTATTTT. Protein product: CATSGSGLDTQYF.